The rows below give T cell receptor beta chains drawn from one sample of a study of blood T cells in healthy people across ages. Each CDR3 protein gets one entry after TCRdb re-called the 5' RACE reads with MiXCR. The sample has fewer than 800,000 distinct CDR3 sequences, roughly 21% seen once; the top ten hold 3.6%. The specimen was blood. These receptors were collected from a man aged 65 to 79 in good health. Both conserved end residues are part of each CDR3. A D gene is named only where the DNA matches it firmly. Some rows mark clone size as missing; the rest say once, few, many or name a class of expanded clone.

>TRBV7-9|15|TRBJ2-7|few|TRBD1
TGTGCCAGCAGCGTCGACCGGGACAGGGCTTACGAGCAGTACTTC
CASSVDRDRAYEQYF
>TRBV5-5|14|TRBJ2-7|NA|TRBD1
TGTGCCAGCAGCTTTGCGGGACAGGGGTTCGAGCAGTACTTC
CASSFAGQGFEQYF
>TRBV6-5|17|TRBJ2-5|NA|TRBD2
TGTGCCAGCAGTTACGGGGGGTCCCCCGGACTAGCGCAGACCCGGTACTTC
CASSYGGSPGLAQTRYF
>TRBV7-9|13|TRBJ2-7|NA|NA
TGTGCCAGCCTTACCGGGGTTCCCTACGAGCAGTACTTC
CASLTGVPYEQYF
>TRBV10-2|13|TRBJ1-2|few|NA
TGCGCCAGCAGCCCGGGACACGGCTATGGCTACACCTTC
CASSPGHGYGYTF
>TRBV9|14|TRBJ2-7|NA|NA
TGTGCCAGCAGCGTAGTACCAGGGGCCTACGAGCAGTACTTC
CASSVVPGAYEQYF
>TRBV21-1|17|TRBJ2-7|NA|NA
TGTGCCAGCAGCAAACCCCGGGACAGGCGAACATCCTACGAGCAGTACTTC
CASSKPRDRRTSYEQYF
>TRBV19|14|TRBJ1-4|few|NA
TGTGCCAGTAGTTCGGACGGAACTAATGAAAAACTGTTTTTT
CASSSDGTNEKLFF
>TRBV4-2|16|TRBJ2-1|NA|NA
TGTGCCAGCAGCCAAGGGGTAAGGGGGGACTCCAATGAGCAGTTCTTC
CASSQGVRGDSNEQFF
>TRBV6-6|15|TRBJ2-7|few|TRBD1
TGTGCCAGCAGTCCGGACAGGGGATACTCCTACGAGCAGTACTTC
CASSPDRGYSYEQYF
>TRBV14|16|TRBJ1-2|NA|TRBD1
TGTGCCAGCAGCCCTCCGGGACAGAGATCTAACTATGGCTACACCTTC
CASSPPGQRSNYGYTF
>TRBV27|17|TRBJ2-7|NA|TRBD2
TGTGCCAGCAGTTTAAGGGCTAGCGGGAGGTTCGCCTACGAGCAGTACTTC
CASSLRASGRFAYEQYF
>TRBV7-9|16|TRBJ2-1|NA|TRBD2
TGTGCCAGCAGCTTAAGGGCCGGGACTAGCTACAATGAGCAGTTCTTC
CASSLRAGTSYNEQFF
>TRBV3-1|14|TRBJ2-2|once|NA
TGTGCCAGCAGCCAGCACACTAGCACCGGGGAGCTGTTTTTT
CASSQHTSTGELFF
>TRBV28|11|TRBJ1-6|NA|NA
TGTGCCAGCAGTTTAGCCTCACCCCTCCACTTT
CASSLASPLHF
>TRBV5-1|16|TRBJ2-1|many|TRBD2
TGCGCCAGCAGCTTGTTATCCAGCGGGAAGGCCGATGAGCAGTTCTTC
CASSLLSSGKADEQFF
>TRBV20-1|14|TRBJ2-1|few|NA
TGCAGTGTCTCGGGTAGCGGCTCCTACAATGAGCAGTTCTTC
CSVSGSGSYNEQFF
>TRBV10-3|13|TRBJ1-5|NA|TRBD1
TGTGCCATCAGACAGGGGAACAATCAGCCCCAGCATTTT
CAIRQGNNQPQHF
>TRBV5-1|15|TRBJ2-5|NA|TRBD1
TGCGCCAGCAGCCCGGGACAGGGTTCCCAAGAGACCCAGTACTTC
CASSPGQGSQETQYF
>TRBV29-1|12|TRBJ2-7|NA|NA
TGCAGCGTCGATAGGGACTCGTCCGAGCAGTACTTC
CSVDRDSSEQYF
>TRBV6-5|15|TRBJ1-3|NA|TRBD1
TGTGCCAGCAGTTACGAGAGGGGGCAAGGAAACACCATATATTTT
CASSYERGQGNTIYF
>TRBV7-3|12|TRBJ1-3|NA|NA
TGTGCCAGCAGCAGGGATGGAAACACCATATATTTT
CASSRDGNTIYF
>TRBV5-4|17|TRBJ2-7|few|TRBD2
TGTGCCAGCAGCTTGGCGCTAGCGGGAGGTCCCCCCTACGAGCAGTACTTC
CASSLALAGGPPYEQYF
>TRBV7-9|16|TRBJ2-1|many|TRBD2
TGTGCCAGCAGCTTAGCTTCGGGACTAGCGGGACCAGGGCAGTTCTTC
CASSLASGLAGPGQFF
>TRBV20-1|14|TRBJ2-2|NA|TRBD2
TGCAGTGCTATACTAGCGGGAGGATCCGGGGAGCTGTTTTTT
CSAILAGGSGELFF
>TRBV7-9|13|TRBJ2-4|many|NA
TGTGCCAGCAGCCCGTCGTCCGGGAACATTCAGTACTTC
CASSPSSGNIQYF
>TRBV6-5|13|TRBJ1-2|few|NA
TGTGCCAGCAGTTACGGGGCTTTCTATGGCTACACCTTC
CASSYGAFYGYTF
>TRBV20-1|15|TRBJ2-1|NA|TRBD2
TGCAGTGCTAAGACCGGGACTAGTAACTACAATGAGCAGCTCTTC
CSAKTGTSNYNEQLF
>TRBV12-3/TRBV12-4|13|TRBJ2-2|few|NA
TGTGCCAGCAGTTTAGGGGTAATCGGGGAGCTGTTTTTT
CASSLGVIGELFF
>TRBV5-1|13|TRBJ2-7|few|TRBD1
TGCGCCAGCGGGACAGGGGAGGACTACGAGCAGTACTTC
CASGTGEDYEQYF
>TRBV5-1|15|TRBJ2-7|many|NA
TGCGCCAGCAGCTTGGCCCTTTCCGGCTCCTACGAGCAGTACTTC
CASSLALSGSYEQYF
>TRBV15|13|TRBJ2-4|NA|NA
TGTGCCACCAGCAGAGAGGTCATCCCCATTCAGTACTTC
CATSREVIPIQYF
>TRBV29-1|14|TRBJ2-7|NA|TRBD2
TGCAGCGTTGAAGGAGAGAGCGGGAGGTACGAGCAGTACTTC
CSVEGESGRYEQYF
>TRBV29-1|15|TRBJ2-7|NA|NA
TGCAGCGTTGAAGACCCGGGCAGGGGCCTGTACGAGCAGTACTTC
CSVEDPGRGLYEQYF
>TRBV12-5|15|TRBJ2-5|NA|TRBD2
TGTGCTAGTGGTTTGGGACTAGCGGGAGTTGAGACCCAGTACTTC
CASGLGLAGVETQYF
>TRBV20-1|15|TRBJ2-3|many|TRBD2
TGCAGTGCCTTACGGCTAGCGGCCGGCACAGATACGCAGTATTTT
CSALRLAAGTDTQYF
>TRBV5-1|13|TRBJ2-5|few|NA
TGCGCCAGCAGCTTGGAAAGCATCGGGGGCCAGTACTTC
CASSLESIGGQYF
>TRBV7-9|19|TRBJ2-7|few|TRBD2
TGTGCCAGCAGCTCCAACGGACTAGCGGGAGGTCAATTCACCTACGAGCAGTACTTC
CASSSNGLAGGQFTYEQYF
>TRBV12-3/TRBV12-4|15|TRBJ2-5|NA|TRBD2
TGTGCCAGCAGAACTAGCGGGAGGGGATTGGGAGAGCAGTACTTC
CASRTSGRGLGEQYF
>TRBV24-1|14|TRBJ2-1|few|TRBD1
TGTGCCACCAGTGACCCACAGGGGGACAATGAGCAGTTCTTC
CATSDPQGDNEQFF
>TRBV5-5|15|TRBJ1-2|few|NA
TGTGCCAGCAGCTTGGAGGGGACGGGGGACTATGGCTACACCTTC
CASSLEGTGDYGYTF
>TRBV3-1|16|TRBJ2-1|NA|TRBD2
TGTGCCAGCAGCCAAGGTGGTACTAGCGGGAGGAATGAGCAGTTCTTC
CASSQGGTSGRNEQFF
>TRBV3-1|16|TRBJ2-5|few|TRBD2
TGTGCCAGCAGCCAGGAAATGACTAGCGGGAAAGAGACCCAGTACTTC
CASSQEMTSGKETQYF
>TRBV29-1|12|TRBJ2-3|few|NA
TGCAGCGTCCGCCGGACAGTCCAGGGGCAGTATTTT
CSVRRTVQGQYF
>TRBV10-3|14|TRBJ1-5|many|NA
TGTGCCATCAGTGAGTCTCCAGGTGAAAGGACCCAGCATTTT
CAISESPGERTQHF
>TRBV20-1|13|TRBJ1-4|many|NA
TGCAGTGCTAGAGGGACATTACTCGAAAAACTGTTTTTT
CSARGTLLEKLFF
>TRBV7-3|14|TRBJ2-3|few|NA
TGTGCCAGCAGCTTATCCAGGGCCCCAGATACGCAGTATTTT
CASSLSRAPDTQYF
>TRBV18|14|TRBJ2-7|many|TRBD2
TGTGCCAGCTCACCAGGACTAGCGGAATACGAGCAGTACTTC
CASSPGLAEYEQYF
>TRBV9|16|TRBJ2-3|NA|NA
TGTGCCAGCAGCCCAGGGGGGGACAAAGCCCTAGATACGCAGTATTTT
CASSPGGDKALDTQYF
>TRBV20-1|13|TRBJ2-3|few|NA
TGCAGTGCCCGTAGCGTTCTCACAGATACGCAGTATTTT
CSARSVLTDTQYF